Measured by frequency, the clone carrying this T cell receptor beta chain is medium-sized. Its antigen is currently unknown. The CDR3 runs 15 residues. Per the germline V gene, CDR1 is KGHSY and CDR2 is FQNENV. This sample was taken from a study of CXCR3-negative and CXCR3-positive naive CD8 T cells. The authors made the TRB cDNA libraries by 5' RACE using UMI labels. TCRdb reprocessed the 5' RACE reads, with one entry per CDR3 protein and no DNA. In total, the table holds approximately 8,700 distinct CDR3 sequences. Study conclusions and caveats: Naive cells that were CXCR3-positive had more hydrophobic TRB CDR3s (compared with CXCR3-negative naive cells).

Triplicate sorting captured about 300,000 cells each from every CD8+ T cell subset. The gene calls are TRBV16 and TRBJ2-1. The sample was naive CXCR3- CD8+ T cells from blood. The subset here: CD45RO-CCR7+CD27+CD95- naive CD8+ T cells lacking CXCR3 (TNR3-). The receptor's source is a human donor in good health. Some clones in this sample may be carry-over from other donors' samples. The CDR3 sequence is CASSHLTSSYNEQFF.